This T cell receptor beta chain was sequenced for a study of T cells after yellow fever vaccination. Study-level points and caveats: A small share of clonotypes appeared in both CD4 and CD8 compartments. Researchers report a weaker secondary response that nonetheless peaked faster, day 5 versus 15. In post-booster samples, most primary-vaccination clones reappeared (about 96% CD4, roughly 89% CD8).

The V and J ends lost 0 bases and 8 bases, in that order; junction bases with no gene match: 3. Looked up from germline, CDR1 is DFQATT and CDR2 is SNEGSKA (reference sequence). The CDR3 totals 14 residues. Comment on this clonotype: Its specificity is not known.

A 5'RACE template-switching step, the method used to make TCR cDNA, added a universal primer site and UMIs. One entry per CDR3 protein results from TCRdb running MiXCR on the 5' RACE reads. The sample carries about 300,000 distinct CDR3 sequences, 6.8% recorded once. This rearrangement joins TRBV20-1 to TRBJ2-1; TRBD2 agrees at 11 bases. This specimen was PBMCs, taken around 45 days after the first yellow fever vaccination. The TCR sequence derives from a man aged 18 to 35 who received the YFV17D yellow fever vaccine. This chain's CDR3 is CSAREGTSGDEQFF. DNA for the CDR3: TGCAGTGCTAGAGAGGGGACTAGCGGCGATGAGCAGTTCTTC.